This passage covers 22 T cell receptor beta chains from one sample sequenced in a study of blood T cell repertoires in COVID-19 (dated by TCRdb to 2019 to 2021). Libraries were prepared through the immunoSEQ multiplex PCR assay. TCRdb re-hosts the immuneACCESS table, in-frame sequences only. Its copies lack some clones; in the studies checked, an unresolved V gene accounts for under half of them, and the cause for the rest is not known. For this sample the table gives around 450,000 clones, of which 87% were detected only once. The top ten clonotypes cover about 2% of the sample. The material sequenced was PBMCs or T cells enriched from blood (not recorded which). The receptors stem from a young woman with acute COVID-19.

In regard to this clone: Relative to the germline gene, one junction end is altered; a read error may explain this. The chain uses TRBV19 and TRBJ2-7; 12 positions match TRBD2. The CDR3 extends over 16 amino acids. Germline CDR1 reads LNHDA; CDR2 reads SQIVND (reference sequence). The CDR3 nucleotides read TGTGCCAGTAGTGTCCGACTAGCGGGAGTTTCCTCCGAGCAGTACTTC. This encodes CASSVRLAGVSSEQYF.

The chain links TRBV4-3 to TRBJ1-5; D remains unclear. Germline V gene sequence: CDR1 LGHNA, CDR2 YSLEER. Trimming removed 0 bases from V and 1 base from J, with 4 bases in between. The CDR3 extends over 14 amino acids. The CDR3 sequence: CASSQDPSNQPQHF. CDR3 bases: TGCGCCAGCAGCCAAGACCCGAGCAATCAGCCCCAGCATTTT.

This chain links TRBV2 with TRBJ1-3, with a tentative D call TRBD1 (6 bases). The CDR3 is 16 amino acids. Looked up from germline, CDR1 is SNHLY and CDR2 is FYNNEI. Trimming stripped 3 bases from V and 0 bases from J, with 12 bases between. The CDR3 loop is CASSERTVVSGNTIYF. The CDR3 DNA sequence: TGTGCCAGCAGTGAGAGGACAGTGGTCTCTGGAAACACCATATATTTT.

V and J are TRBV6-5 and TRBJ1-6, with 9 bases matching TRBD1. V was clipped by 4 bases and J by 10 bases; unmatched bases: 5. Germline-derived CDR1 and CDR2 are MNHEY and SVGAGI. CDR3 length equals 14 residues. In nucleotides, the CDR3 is TGTGCCAGCAGTTGGGGACAGGGCGGATCACCCCTCCACTTT. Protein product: CASSWGQGGSPLHF.

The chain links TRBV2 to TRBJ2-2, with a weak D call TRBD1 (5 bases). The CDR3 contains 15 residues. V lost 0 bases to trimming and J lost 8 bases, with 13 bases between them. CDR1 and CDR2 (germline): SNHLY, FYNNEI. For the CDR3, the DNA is TGTGCCAGCAGTGAAGCGCTTCAGGGATTGGGGGAGCTGTTTTTT. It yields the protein CASSEALQGLGELFF.

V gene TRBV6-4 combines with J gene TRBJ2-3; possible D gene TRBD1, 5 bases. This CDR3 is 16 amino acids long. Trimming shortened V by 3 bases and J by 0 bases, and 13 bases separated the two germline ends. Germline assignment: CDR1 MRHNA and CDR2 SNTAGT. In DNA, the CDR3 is TGTGCCAGCAGTGAAGGGGCAGGGTCTAGCACAGATACGCAGTATTTT. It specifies CASSEGAGSSTDTQYF.

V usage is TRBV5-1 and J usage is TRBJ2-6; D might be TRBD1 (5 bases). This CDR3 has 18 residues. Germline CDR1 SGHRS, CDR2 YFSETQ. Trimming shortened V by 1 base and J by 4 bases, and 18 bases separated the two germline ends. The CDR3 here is CASSLKPGNPSGANVLTF. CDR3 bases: TGCGCCAGCAGCTTGAAGCCAGGGAACCCCTCCGGGGCCAACGTCCTGACTTTC.

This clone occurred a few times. CDR3 region: CASSLTGTGTDTQYF. CDR3 sequence (DNA): TGTGCCAGCAGCTTAACCGGGACAGGGACAGATACGCAGTATTTT. This chain uses TRBV7-3 with TRBJ2-3; 9 nucleotides line up with TRBD1. The CDR3 spans 15 residues. Germline V lookup: CDR1 SGHTA, CDR2 FQGTGA. Losses at the gene ends were 0 bases for V and 3 bases for J; bases not matched to a gene: 1.

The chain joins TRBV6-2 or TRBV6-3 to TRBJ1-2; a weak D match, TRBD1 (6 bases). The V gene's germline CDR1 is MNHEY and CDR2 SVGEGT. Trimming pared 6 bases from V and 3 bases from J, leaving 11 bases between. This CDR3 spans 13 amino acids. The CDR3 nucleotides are TGTGCCAGCAGCCGTCAGGGGCACTATGGCTACACCTTC. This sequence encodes CASSRQGHYGYTF.

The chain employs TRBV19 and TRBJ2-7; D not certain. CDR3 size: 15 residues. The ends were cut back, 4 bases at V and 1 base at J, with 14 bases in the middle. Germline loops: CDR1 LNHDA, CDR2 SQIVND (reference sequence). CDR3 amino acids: CASSKVYADSYEQYF. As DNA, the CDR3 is TGTGCCAGTAGTAAAGTATACGCGGATTCCTACGAGCAGTACTTC. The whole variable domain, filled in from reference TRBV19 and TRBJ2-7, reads DGGITQSPKYLFRKEGQNVTLSCEQNLNHDAMYWYRQDPGQGLRLIYYSQIVNDFQKGDIAEGYSVSREKKESFPLTVTSAQKNPTAFYLCASSKVYADSYEQYFGPGTRLTVT.

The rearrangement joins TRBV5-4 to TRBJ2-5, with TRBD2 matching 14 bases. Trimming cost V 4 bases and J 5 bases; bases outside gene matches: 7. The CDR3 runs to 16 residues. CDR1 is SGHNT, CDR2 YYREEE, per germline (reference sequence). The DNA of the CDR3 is TGTGCCAGCAGCCTGGGACTAGCGGGAGAAGGGGAGACCCAGTACTTC. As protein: CASSLGLAGEGETQYF.

DNA for the CDR3: TGTGCCAGCAGGGGACAGCCTAATAATGAAAAACTGTTTTTT. It translates to CASRGQPNNEKLFF. The V gene is TRBV27, the J gene TRBJ1-4; 7 positions match TRBD1. This CDR3 comprises 14 residues. Germline lookup yields CDR1 MNHEY and CDR2 SMNVEV (reference sequence). The junction had 5 bases not matched to a gene; V was cut back by 6 bases and J by 4 bases. Drawing the rest from reference TRBV27 and TRBJ1-4, the complete variable domain is EAQVTQNPRYLITVTGKKLTVTCSQNMNHEYMSWYRQDPGLGLRQIYYSMNVEVTDKGDVPEGYKVSRKEKRNFPLILESPSPNQTSLYFCASRGQPNNEKLFFGSGTQLSVL.

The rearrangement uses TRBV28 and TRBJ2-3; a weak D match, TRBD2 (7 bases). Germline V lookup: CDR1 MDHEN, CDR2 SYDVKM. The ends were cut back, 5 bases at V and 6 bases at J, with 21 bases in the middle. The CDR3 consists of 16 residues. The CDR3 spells CASSNPGGGILDTQYF. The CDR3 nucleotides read TGTGCCAGCAGTAACCCTGGGGGGGGCATACTGGATACGCAGTATTTT.

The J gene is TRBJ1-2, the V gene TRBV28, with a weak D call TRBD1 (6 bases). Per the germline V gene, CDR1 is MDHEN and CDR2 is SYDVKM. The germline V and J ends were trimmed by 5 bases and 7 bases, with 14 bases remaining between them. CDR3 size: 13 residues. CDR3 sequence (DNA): TGTGCCAGCAGTCGCGGGGGGCTGACTGGCTACACCTTC. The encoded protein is CASSRGGLTGYTF.

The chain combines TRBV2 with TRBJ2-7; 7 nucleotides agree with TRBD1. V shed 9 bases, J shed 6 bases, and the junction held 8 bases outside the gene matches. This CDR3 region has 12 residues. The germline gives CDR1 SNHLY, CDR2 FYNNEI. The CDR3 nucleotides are TGTGCCAGACAGGGACAGTCCAGCGAGCAGTACTTC. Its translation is CARQGQSSEQYF.

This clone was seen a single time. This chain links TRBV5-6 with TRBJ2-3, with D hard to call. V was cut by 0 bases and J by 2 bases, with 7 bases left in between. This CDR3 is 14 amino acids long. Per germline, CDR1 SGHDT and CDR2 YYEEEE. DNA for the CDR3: TGTGCCAGCAGCTTGGGCGGATTCACAGATACGCAGTATTTT. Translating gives CASSLGGFTDTQYF.

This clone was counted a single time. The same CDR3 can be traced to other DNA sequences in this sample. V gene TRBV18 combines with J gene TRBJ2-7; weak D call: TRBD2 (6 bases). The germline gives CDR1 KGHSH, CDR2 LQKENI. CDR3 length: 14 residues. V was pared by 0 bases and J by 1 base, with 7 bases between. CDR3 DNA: TGTGCCAGCTCACCACCGGGAGGATCCTACGAGCAGTACTTC. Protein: CASSPPGGSYEQYF.

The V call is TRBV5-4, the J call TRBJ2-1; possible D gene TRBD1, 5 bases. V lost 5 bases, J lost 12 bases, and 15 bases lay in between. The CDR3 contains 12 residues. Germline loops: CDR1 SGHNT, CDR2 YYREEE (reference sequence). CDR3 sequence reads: CASSSQENWQFF. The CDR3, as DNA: TGTGCCAGCAGTTCACAGGAGAATTGGCAGTTCTTC.

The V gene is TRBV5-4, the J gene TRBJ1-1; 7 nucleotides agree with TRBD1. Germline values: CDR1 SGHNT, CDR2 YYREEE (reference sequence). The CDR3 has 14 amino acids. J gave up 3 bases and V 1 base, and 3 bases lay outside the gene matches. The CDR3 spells CASSLRQGYTEAFF. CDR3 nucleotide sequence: TGTGCCAGCAGCTTGAGACAGGGTTACACTGAAGCTTTCTTT.

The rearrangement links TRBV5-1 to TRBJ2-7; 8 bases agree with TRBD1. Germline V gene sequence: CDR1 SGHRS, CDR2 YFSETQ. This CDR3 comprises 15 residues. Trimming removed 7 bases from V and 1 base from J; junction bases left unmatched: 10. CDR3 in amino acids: CASSPPGGISYEQYF. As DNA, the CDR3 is TGCGCCAGCTCTCCTCCAGGGGGCATATCCTACGAGCAGTACTTC. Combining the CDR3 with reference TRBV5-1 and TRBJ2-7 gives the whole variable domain KAGVTQTPRYLIKTRGQQVTLSCSPISGHRSVSWYQQTPGQGLQFLFEYFSETQRNKGNFPGRFSGRQFSNSRSEMNVSTLELGDSALYLCASSPPGGISYEQYFGPGTRLTVT.

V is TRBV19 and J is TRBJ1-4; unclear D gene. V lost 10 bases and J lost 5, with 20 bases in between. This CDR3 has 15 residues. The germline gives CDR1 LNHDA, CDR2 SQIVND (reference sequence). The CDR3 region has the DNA TGTGCCACACAACGATGGGCCTTTCTAAATGAAAAACTGTTTTTT. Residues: CATQRWAFLNEKLFF. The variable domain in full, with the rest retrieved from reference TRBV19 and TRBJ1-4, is DGGITQSPKYLFRKEGQNVTLSCEQNLNHDAMYWYRQDPGQGLRLIYYSQIVNDFQKGDIAEGYSVSREKKESFPLTVTSAQKNPTAFYLCATQRWAFLNEKLFFGSGTQLSVL.

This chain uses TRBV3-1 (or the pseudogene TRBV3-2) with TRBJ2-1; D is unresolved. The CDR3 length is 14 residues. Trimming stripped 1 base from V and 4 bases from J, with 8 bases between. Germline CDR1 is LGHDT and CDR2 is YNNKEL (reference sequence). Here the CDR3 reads CASSQGLGYNEQFF. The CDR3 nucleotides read TGTGCCAGCAGCCAAGGGCTAGGATACAATGAGCAGTTCTTC.